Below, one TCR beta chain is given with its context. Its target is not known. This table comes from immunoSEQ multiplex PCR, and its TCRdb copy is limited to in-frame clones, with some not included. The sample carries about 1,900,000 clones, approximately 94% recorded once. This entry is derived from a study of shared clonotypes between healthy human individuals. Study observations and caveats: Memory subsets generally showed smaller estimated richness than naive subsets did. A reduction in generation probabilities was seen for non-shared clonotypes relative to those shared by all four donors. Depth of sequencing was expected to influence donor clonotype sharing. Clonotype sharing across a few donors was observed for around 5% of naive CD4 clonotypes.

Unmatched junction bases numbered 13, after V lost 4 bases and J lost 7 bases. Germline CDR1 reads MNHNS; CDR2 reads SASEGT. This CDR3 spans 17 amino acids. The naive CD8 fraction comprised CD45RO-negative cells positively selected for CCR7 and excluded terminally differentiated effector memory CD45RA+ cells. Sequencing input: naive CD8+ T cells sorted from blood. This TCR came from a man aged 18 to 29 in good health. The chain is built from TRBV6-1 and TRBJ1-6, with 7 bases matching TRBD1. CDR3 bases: TGTGCCAGCAGTGGCAGTCATCTGGGACAGCGAAATTCACCCCTCCACTTT. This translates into CASSGSHLGQRNSPLHF.